What follows are 10 T cell receptor beta chains derived from one specimen sequenced in a study of T cells in Graves' hyperthyroidism and ophthalmopathy. From RNA transcripts, TCR beta CDR3 regions were amplified. The HTBI primer set drove a first-round RT-PCR of the TCR CDR3. Via MiXCR, TCRdb re-called the multiplex PCR reads, giving one row per CDR3 protein. Here the sample spans approximately 600,000 distinct CDR3 sequences, approximately 14% being singletons. The specimen was blood. These receptors were collected from a woman in her twenties or thirties with Graves' hyperthyroidism that later progressed to Graves' ophthalmopathy.

The rearrangement joins TRBV29-1 to TRBJ2-1; D is ambiguous. The CDR3 loop spans 13 amino acids. Trimming took 7 bases from V and 5 from J, leaving 15 bases between them. The germline V gene encodes CDR1 SQVTM and CDR2 ANQGSEA. CDR3 sequence (DNA): TGCAGCGCGGACGGTCTAGGGAACAATGAGCAGTTCTTC. Its translation: CSADGLGNNEQFF.

The chain links TRBV20-1 to TRBJ2-1; 11 nucleotides align to TRBD2. CDR1 is DFQATT, CDR2 SNEGSKA, per germline (reference sequence). With V trimmed by 6 bases and J by 0 bases, 4 bases remained unmatched. The CDR3 consists of 15 residues. The DNA of the CDR3 is TGCAGTGCCCTGACTAGCGGGACCTCCTACAATGAGCAGTTCTTC. Translating it yields CSALTSGTSYNEQFF.

The table lists this clonotype with many counts. V is TRBV6-5 and J is TRBJ2-3, with 10 nucleotides matching TRBD2. Looked up from germline, CDR1 is MNHEY and CDR2 is SVGAGI. V shed 0 bases and J 0 bases; nucleotides not matched to a gene: 6. The CDR3 runs 18 residues. CDR3 region: CASSYSTSGLTSTDTQYF. CDR3 nucleotide sequence: TGTGCCAGCAGTTACTCGACTAGCGGGTTAACTAGCACAGATACGCAGTATTTT.

The chain employs TRBV30 and TRBJ1-5; D is undetermined. V shed 5 bases and J shed 0 bases, with 14 bases lying between them. Germline values: CDR1 GTSNPN, CDR2 SVGIG (reference sequence). The CDR3 length is 15 residues. CDR3 sequence: CAWAPLSNSNQPQHF. CDR3 nucleotide sequence: TGTGCCTGGGCCCCCTTAAGTAATAGCAATCAGCCCCAGCATTTT.

This clonotype was recorded at least ten times. This chain connects TRBV6-6 to TRBJ2-3; no reliable D call. V shed 0 bases and J shed 0 bases, with 10 bases lying between them. Looked up from germline, CDR1 is MNHNY and CDR2 is SVGAGI (reference sequence). The CDR3 has 16 amino acids. Here the CDR3 reads CASSYSLGSSTDTQYF. CDR3 sequence (DNA): TGTGCCAGCAGTTACTCTCTGGGCTCTAGCACAGATACGCAGTATTTT.

Many counts were recorded for this clonotype. The chain employs TRBV6-2 or TRBV6-3 and TRBJ2-3; D is ambiguous. The V end was cut by 7 bases, the J end by 6 bases, with 20 bases between. The CDR3 is 15 residues long. Germline loops: CDR1 MNHEY, CDR2 SVGEGT. The CDR3 DNA reads TGTGCCAGCACCAACAACCCAGGAGCGACCGATACGCAGTATTTT. This gives the protein CASTNNPGATDTQYF.

This clonotype appeared many times. V and J are TRBV27 and TRBJ1-2; D remains unclear. V gave up 4 bases and J gave up 4 bases, with 16 bases separating them. CDR3 size: 15 residues. Per the germline V gene, CDR1 is MNHEY and CDR2 is SMNVEV (reference sequence). CDR3 region: CASSSGGGIFYGYTF. As DNA, the CDR3 is TGTGCCAGCAGTTCGGGCGGTGGAATCTTCTATGGCTACACCTTC.

This clonotype was detected ten times or more. V gene TRBV28 combines with J gene TRBJ1-4; TRBD1 might be the D (5 bases). CDR1 and CDR2 from the germline V gene are MDHEN and SYDVKM. The V end was cut by 7 bases, the J end by 7 bases, with 16 bases between. The CDR3 runs 14 residues. Here the CDR3 DNA reads TGTGCCAGCATTACCCCAGGGAGAAGTGAAAAACTGTTTTTT. It encodes CASITPGRSEKLFF. The whole variable domain, remainder taken from reference TRBV28 and TRBJ1-4, is DVKVTQSSRYLVKRTGEKVFLECVQDMDHENMFWYRQDPGLGLRLIYFSYDVKMKEKGDIPEGYSVSREKKERFSLILESASTNQTSMYLCASITPGRSEKLFFGSGTQLSVL.

This clonotype has at least ten counts. The rearrangement links TRBV11-3 to TRBJ2-1; TRBD2 agrees at 11 bases. The CDR3 runs to 17 residues. In germline, CDR1 is SGHNT, CDR2 YENEEA. The V gene end was trimmed by 3 bases and the J gene end by 8 bases; junction bases not matched to a gene: 12. CDR3 in amino acids: CASSFSTSGGDYYEQFF. CDR3 nucleotide sequence: TGTGCCAGCAGCTTTTCCACTAGCGGGGGAGATTATTATGAGCAGTTCTTC. The full variable domain, completed using reference TRBV11-3 and TRBJ2-1, is EAGVVQSPRYKIIEKKQPVAFWCNPISGHNTLYWYLQNLGQGPELLIRYENEEAVDDSQLPKDRFSAERLKGVDSTLKIQPAELGDSAVYLCASSFSTSGGDYYEQFFGPGTRLTVL.

This clonotype was seen only a few times. The gene calls are TRBV30 and TRBJ1-1, with D tentatively TRBD1 (6 bases). Trimming removed 1 base at V and 1 base at J, with 16 bases between. This CDR3 is 16 amino acids long. Germline CDR1 and CDR2: GTSNPN and SVGIG (reference sequence). CDR3: CAWSDLGRTANTEAFF. The CDR3 bases are TGTGCCTGGAGTGATCTCGGACGGACAGCGAACACTGAAGCTTTCTTT.